A single sample gave rise to the 3 T cell receptor beta chains below, sequenced in a study of human T cells and chemical hapten exposure. TCRdb passed the RACE reads through MiXCR, listing each CDR3 protein once. The sample holds some 180,000 distinct CDR3 sequences, about 22% seen once. Time point described: patch test 1, 2 weeks after DPC sensitization. As to treatment: therapeutic diphenylcyclopropenone sensitization with weekly scalp DPC. Here the sequenced sample was whole blood, taken in connection with sensitization to the hapten diphenylcyclopropenone (DPC). Source of these receptors: a woman aged 50 to 60 with alopecia areata. Some clones in this sample may be carry-over from other donors' samples.

The chain employs TRBV29-1 and TRBJ1-2; tentative D call: TRBD1 (6 bases). V was cut by 5 bases and J by 5 bases, with 33 bases left in between. This CDR3 region has 19 residues. The germline V gene encodes CDR1 SQVTM and CDR2 ANQGSEA. The CDR3 nucleotides are TGCAGCGTTCCTAACCCATGGCTTCCCAGAAGGGGGGGGGTTTATGGCTACACCTTC. Translation: CSVPNPWLPRRGGVYGYTF.

This clonotype has only a few counts. The gene calls are TRBV11-2 and TRBJ2-1; TRBD2 matches 8 bases. With V trimmed by 6 bases and J by 2 bases, 3 bases remained unmatched. CDR1 SGHAT and CDR2 FQNNGV come from the germline V gene. CDR3 length: 14 residues. The CDR3 reads CASSSAGAYNEQFF. CDR3 coding DNA: TGTGCCAGCAGTTCAGCGGGAGCCTACAATGAGCAGTTCTTC.

V gene TRBV28 combines with J gene TRBJ2-5; a weak D match, TRBD2 (6 bases). V was shortened by 6 bases and J by 4 bases, with 24 bases between the two germline ends. This CDR3 is 17 amino acids long. Germline values: CDR1 MDHEN, CDR2 SYDVKM. The CDR3 sequence is CASSSLGPDYRTETQYF. The CDR3 DNA follows: TGTGCCAGCAGCTCCCTGGGGCCGGACTACAGGACAGAGACCCAGTACTTC.